The clone carrying this T cell receptor (beta chain) appeared many times. Antigen specificity is unknown. Its ends do not fully match the called genes, so a read error is possible. Read coverage stops 3 residues before the CDR3 terminus; the germline J gene supplies the remainder. These data originate in a study of T cell clonality in common variable immunodeficiency. Study-wide findings and caveats: Reportedly, TCR beta sequences from common variable immunodeficiency showed fewer deletions and N-nucleotide insertions. Compared with healthy controls, CVID subjects showed increased TCRbeta clonality, mostly in about a third. Shared TCRbeta clones were fewer between CVID subjects than controls.

Sequencing input was equivalent genomic DNA from CVID and controls. The assay was immunoSEQ multiplex PCR, and TCRdb's table has in-frame clones only and misses some. This sample has about 81,000 clones, each found more than once. Germline CDR1 is LGHNA and CDR2 is YNFKEQ. The CDR3 covers 15 residues. This receptor was taken from a person aged 18-70 years in good health. The V gene is TRBV4-2, the J gene TRBJ2-7; D gene uncertain. The source material was peripheral blood mononuclear cells. The covered CDR3 bases are TGCGCCAGCAGCCAAGAGCCAGGCTTTACCTACGAG. It yields the protein CASSQEPGFTYE. The entire CDR3 sequence reads CASSQEPGFTYEQYF.